The clone carrying this T cell receptor beta chain appeared many times. What it recognizes is unknown. Germline-derived CDR1 and CDR2 are DFQATT and SNEGSKA (reference sequence). CDR3 length: 14 amino acids. Losses at the gene ends were 4 bases for V and 3 bases for J; bases not matched to a gene: 5. Libraries used 2 million unsorted PBMCs kept frozen in RNAlater. This entry is derived from a study of neurological immune-mediated disorders. Across the study: Of the 35 or so patients with multiple sclerosis, 31 had relapsing-remitting MS, whereas the remaining 3 had secondary progressive MS. Notes on the study in general: None of the CDR3 amino acid sequences of expanded clones were shared across subjects, and this suggested private repertoires in all groups.

The authors produced cDNA by 5'RACE using 10-nucleotide random UMIs. One entry per CDR3 protein results from TCRdb running MiXCR on the 5' RACE reads. The table lists around 130,000 distinct CDR3 sequences, roughly 3.2% of them singletons. The TCR was taken from a woman younger than 45 with multiple sclerosis. The V call is TRBV20-1, the J call TRBJ2-1; 8 bases map to TRBD1. Sequencing was done on a sample of PBMCs. As DNA, the CDR3 is TGCAGTGCTAAAAGACAGGGGTTCTACAATGAGCAGTTCTTC. Encoded protein: CSAKRQGFYNEQFF.